The entry below describes one TCR beta chain. Its target is not known. This sample is part of a study of blood T cells in healthy people across ages. Study-level results: Among T cells, TCR beta diversity per million cells dropped roughly linearly as age rose.

Trimming cost V 0 bases and J 5 bases, with 11 bases left between them. The CDR3 is 15 residues long. CDR1 and CDR2 from the germline V gene are LNHNV and YYDKDF (reference sequence). A second about 7 to 11 cycle PCR used barcoded and J-beta primers. TCRdb processed the 5' RACE reads anew with MiXCR; each CDR3 protein has one entry. The sample yields about a million distinct CDR3 sequences, roughly 50% seen once. The chain has TRBV15 and TRBJ2-4; no clear D. The sample consisted of blood. The source is an older woman in good health. CDR3 coding DNA: TGTGCCACCAGCAGAGATGTCGTCAGTCAAAACATTCAGTACTTC. Its protein product is CATSRDVVSQNIQYF.